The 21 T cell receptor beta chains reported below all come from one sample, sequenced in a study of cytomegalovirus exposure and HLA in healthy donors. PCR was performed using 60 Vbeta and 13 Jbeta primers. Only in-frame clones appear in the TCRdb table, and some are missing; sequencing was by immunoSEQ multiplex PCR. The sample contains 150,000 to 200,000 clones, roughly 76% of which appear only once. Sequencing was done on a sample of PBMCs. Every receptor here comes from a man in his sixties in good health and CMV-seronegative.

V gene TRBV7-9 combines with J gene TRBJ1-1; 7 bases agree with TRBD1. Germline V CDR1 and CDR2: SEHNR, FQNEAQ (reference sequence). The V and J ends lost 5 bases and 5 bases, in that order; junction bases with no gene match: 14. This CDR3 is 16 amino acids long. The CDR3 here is CASSGTVPNGETEAFF. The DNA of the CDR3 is TGTGCCAGCAGCGGGACAGTACCTAATGGGGAGACTGAAGCTTTCTTT.

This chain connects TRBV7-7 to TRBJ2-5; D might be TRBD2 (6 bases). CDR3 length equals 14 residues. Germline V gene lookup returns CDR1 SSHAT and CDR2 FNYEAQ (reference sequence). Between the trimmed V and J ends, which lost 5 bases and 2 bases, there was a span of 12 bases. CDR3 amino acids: CASSQVGTQETQYF. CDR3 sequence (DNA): TGTGCCAGCAGCCAGGTCGGGACTCAAGAGACCCAGTACTTC. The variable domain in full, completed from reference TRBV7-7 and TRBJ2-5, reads GAGVSQSPRYKVTKRGQDVTLRCDPISSHATLYWYQQALGQGPEFLTYFNYEAQPDKSGLPSDRFSAERPEGSISTLTIQRTEQRDSAMYRCASSQVGTQETQYFGPGTRLLVL.

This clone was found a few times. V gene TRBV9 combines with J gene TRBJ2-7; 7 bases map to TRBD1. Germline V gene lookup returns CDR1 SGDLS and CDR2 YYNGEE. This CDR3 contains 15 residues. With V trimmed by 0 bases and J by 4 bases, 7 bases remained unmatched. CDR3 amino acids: CASSVGTGTEYEQYF. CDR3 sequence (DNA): TGTGCCAGCAGCGTAGGCACTGGGACAGAATACGAGCAGTACTTC.

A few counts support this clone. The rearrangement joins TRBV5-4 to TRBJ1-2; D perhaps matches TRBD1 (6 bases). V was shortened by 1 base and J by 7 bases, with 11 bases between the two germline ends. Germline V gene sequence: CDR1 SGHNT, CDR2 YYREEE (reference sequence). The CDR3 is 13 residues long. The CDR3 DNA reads TGTGCCAGCAGCTTGCGGGGGGCGGGTGGCTACACCTTC. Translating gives CASSLRGAGGYTF.

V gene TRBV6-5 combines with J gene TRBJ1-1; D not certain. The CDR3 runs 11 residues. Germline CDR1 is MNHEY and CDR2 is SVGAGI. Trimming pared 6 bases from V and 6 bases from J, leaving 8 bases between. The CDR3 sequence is CASRTGSEAFF. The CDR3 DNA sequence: TGTGCCAGCAGAACCGGTTCTGAAGCTTTCTTT.

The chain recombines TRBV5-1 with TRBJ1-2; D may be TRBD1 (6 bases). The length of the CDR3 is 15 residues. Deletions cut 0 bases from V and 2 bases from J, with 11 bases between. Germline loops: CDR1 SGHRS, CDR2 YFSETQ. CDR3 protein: CASSLEPGQNYGYTF. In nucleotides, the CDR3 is TGCGCCAGCAGCTTGGAGCCGGGACAAAACTATGGCTACACCTTC. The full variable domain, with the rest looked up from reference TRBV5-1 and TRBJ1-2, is KAGVTQTPRYLIKTRGQQVTLSCSPISGHRSVSWYQQTPGQGLQFLFEYFSETQRNKGNFPGRFSGRQFSNSRSEMNVSTLELGDSALYLCASSLEPGQNYGYTFGSGTRLTVV.

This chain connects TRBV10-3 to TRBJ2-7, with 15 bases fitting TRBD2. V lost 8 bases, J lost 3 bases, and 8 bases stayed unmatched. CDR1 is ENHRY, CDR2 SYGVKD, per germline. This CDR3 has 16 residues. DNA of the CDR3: TGTGCCATCGGGGCGGGACTAGCGGGAGGTAGCTACGAGCAGTACTTC. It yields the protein CAIGAGLAGGSYEQYF.

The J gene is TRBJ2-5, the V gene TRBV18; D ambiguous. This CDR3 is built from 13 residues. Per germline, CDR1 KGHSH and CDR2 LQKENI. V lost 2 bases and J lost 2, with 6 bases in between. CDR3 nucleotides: TGTGCCAGCTCACCATATAAACAAGAGACCCAGTACTTC. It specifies CASSPYKQETQYF.

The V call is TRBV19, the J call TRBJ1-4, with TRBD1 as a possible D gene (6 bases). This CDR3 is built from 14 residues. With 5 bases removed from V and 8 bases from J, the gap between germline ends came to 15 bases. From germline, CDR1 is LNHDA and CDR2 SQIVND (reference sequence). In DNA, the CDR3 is TGTGCCAGTAGTCCGGGACAAGCTCGGGAAAAACTGTTTTTT. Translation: CASSPGQAREKLFF.

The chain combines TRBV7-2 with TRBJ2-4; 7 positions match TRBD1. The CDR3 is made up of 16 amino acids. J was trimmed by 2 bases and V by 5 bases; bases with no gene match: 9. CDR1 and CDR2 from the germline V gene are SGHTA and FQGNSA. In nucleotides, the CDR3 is TGTGCCAGCAGCCAGGACAGGACTGGGACCAAAAACATTCAGTACTTC. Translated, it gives CASSQDRTGTKNIQYF.

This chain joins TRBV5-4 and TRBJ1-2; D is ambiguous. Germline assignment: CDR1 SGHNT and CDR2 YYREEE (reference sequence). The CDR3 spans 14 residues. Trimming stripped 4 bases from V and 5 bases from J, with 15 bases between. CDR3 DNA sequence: TGTGCCAGCAGCACTACCTTTGTAGAGTATGGCTACACCTTC. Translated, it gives CASSTTFVEYGYTF.

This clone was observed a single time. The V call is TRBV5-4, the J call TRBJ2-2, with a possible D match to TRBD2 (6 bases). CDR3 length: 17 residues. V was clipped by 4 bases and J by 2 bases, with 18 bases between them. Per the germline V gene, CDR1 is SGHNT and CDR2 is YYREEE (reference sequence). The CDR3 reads CASSPGLEGSNTGELFF. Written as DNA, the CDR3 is TGTGCCAGCAGCCCGGGATTGGAGGGGTCCAACACCGGGGAGCTGTTTTTT.

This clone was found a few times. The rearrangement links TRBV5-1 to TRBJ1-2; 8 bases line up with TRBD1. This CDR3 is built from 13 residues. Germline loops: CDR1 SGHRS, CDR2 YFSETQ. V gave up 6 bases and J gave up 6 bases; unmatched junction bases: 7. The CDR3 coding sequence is TGCGCCAGCACCGAACAGGGGGGAGATGGCTACACCTTC. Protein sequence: CASTEQGGDGYTF.

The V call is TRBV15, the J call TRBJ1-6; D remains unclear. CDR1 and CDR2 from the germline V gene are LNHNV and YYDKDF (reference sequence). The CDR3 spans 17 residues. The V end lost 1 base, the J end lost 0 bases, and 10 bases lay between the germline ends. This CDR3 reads CATSRGPTSSYNSPLHF. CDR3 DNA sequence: TGTGCCACCAGCAGAGGGCCCACAAGCTCCTATAATTCACCCCTCCACTTT.

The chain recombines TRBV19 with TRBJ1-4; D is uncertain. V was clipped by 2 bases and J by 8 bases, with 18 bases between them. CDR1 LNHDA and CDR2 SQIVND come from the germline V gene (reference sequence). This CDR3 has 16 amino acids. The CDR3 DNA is TGTGCCAGTAGTATAAATCGTGGCTCGCTGAGGGAAAAACTGTTTTTT. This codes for CASSINRGSLREKLFF.

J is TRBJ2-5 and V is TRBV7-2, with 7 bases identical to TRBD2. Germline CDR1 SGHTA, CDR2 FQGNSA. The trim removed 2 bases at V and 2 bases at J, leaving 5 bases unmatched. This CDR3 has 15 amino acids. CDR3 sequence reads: CASSLSAGPQETQYF. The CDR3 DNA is TGTGCCAGCAGCTTATCAGCGGGACCGCAAGAGACCCAGTACTTC.

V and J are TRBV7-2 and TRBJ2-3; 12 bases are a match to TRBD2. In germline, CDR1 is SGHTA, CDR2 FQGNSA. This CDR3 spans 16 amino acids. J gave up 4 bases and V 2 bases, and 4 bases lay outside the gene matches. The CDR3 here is CASSLRLAGGADTQYF. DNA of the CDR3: TGTGCCAGCAGCTTACGGCTAGCGGGAGGGGCAGATACGCAGTATTTT.

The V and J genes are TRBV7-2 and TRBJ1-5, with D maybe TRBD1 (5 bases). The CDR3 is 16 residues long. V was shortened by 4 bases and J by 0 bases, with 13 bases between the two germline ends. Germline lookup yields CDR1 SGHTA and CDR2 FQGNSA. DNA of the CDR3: TGTGCCAGCAGCTCGGCAGGGTTCGATAGCAATCAGCCCCAGCATTTT. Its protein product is CASSSAGFDSNQPQHF.

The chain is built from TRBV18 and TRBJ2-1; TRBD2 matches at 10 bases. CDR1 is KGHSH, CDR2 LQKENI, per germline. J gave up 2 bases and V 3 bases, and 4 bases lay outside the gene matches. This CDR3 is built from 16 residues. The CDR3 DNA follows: TGTGCCAGCTCACCCTCAGCGGGAGGGCCCTACAATGAGCAGTTCTTC. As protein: CASSPSAGGPYNEQFF.

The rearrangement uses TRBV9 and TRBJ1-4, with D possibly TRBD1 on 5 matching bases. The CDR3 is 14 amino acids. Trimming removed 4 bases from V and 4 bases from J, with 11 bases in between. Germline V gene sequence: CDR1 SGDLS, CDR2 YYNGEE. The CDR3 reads CASSPRQSNEKLFF. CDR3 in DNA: TGTGCCAGCAGCCCCCGACAGAGTAATGAAAAACTGTTTTTT.

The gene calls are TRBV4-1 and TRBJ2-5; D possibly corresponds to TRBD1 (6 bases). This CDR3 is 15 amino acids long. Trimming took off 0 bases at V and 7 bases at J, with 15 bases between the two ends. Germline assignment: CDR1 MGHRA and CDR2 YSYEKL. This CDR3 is CASSQDRTGTRTQYF. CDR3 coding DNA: TGCGCCAGCAGCCAAGATAGAACTGGGACACGGACCCAGTACTTC.